These T cell receptor beta chains were read from a single sample in a study of blood T cell repertoires in COVID-19. Assay: immunoSEQ multiplex PCR; the TCRdb copy retains only in-frame clones and omits some. Of 270,000 or so clones listed, approximately 89% are singletons. Sequencing used peripheral blood. These receptors came from a woman younger than 45 with COVID-19, enrolled during active disease. Each CDR3 is given with its conserved first and last residue. The D gene is left open where the match is weak. A row's size may be missing; if present it is once, few, many or a size class.

V gene	CDR3 length	clone size	J gene	D gene	CDR3 protein	CDR3 DNA
TRBV4-1	14	NA	TRBJ2-7	NA	CASSQDRTSGEQYF	TGCGCCAGCAGCCAAGATCGGACGTCGGGGGAGCAGTACTTC
TRBV7-9	15	NA	TRBJ2-3	TRBD2	CASSSGTSYTDTQYF	TGTGCCAGCAGCTCCGGGACTAGCTACACAGATACGCAGTATTTT
TRBV28	15	once	TRBJ1-1	TRBD1	CASSSLDRVRTEAFF	TGTGCCAGCAGTTCTCTGGACAGGGTTCGGACTGAAGCTTTCTTT
TRBV11-2	11	NA	TRBJ2-3	NA	CASSPLDTQYF	TGTGCCAGCAGCCCCTTAGATACGCAGTATTTT
TRBV27	17	NA	TRBJ2-3	TRBD2	CASTLAGGSWDTDTQYF	TGTGCCAGCACCCTAGCGGGGGGGAGTTGGGACACAGATACGCAGTATTTT
TRBV18	15	NA	TRBJ1-1	NA	CASSPPGQSNTEAFF	TGTGCCAGCTCACCACCGGGGCAGTCGAACACTGAAGCTTTCTTT
TRBV6-6	16	NA	TRBJ1-6	NA	CASSAGARSYNSPLHF	TGTGCCAGCAGTGCGGGGGCCCGCTCCTATAATTCACCCCTCCACTTT
TRBV28	14	few	TRBJ1-1	NA	CASSYPPASTEAFF	TGTGCCAGCAGTTATCCCCCCGCGTCCACTGAAGCTTTCTTT
TRBV6-5	15	once	TRBJ2-5	NA	CASSPTPGQQETQYF	TGTGCCAGCAGTCCTACGCCGGGACAACAAGAGACCCAGTACTTC
TRBV27	16	NA	TRBJ2-1	TRBD2	CASSFGGGSSYNEQFF	TGTGCCAGCAGTTTTGGCGGGGGGAGCTCCTACAATGAGCAGTTCTTC
TRBV7-6	13	NA	TRBJ2-3	NA	CASSFLSTDTQYF	TGTGCCAGCAGCTTTCTAAGCACAGATACGCAGTATTTT
TRBV10-3	19	NA	TRBJ1-1	NA	CAISDSGRFERLMNTEAFF	TGTGCCATCAGTGACTCAGGAAGGTTTGAACGTCTCATGAACACTGAAGCTTTCTTT
TRBV11-3	13	NA	TRBJ1-1	NA	CASSLERDTEAFF	TGTGCCAGCAGCTTGGAGAGAGACACTGAAGCTTTCTTT
TRBV4-2	15	NA	TRBJ2-2	NA	CASSQDVANTGELFF	TGTGCCAGCAGCCAAGATGTGGCAAACACCGGGGAGCTGTTTTTT
TRBV6-5	13	NA	TRBJ1-2	NA	CASSRTETYGYTF	TGTGCCAGCAGTCGGACAGAGACCTATGGCTACACCTTC
TRBV5-1	15	once	TRBJ2-7	TRBD1	CASSFRDSYSYEQYF	TGCGCCAGCAGCTTCCGGGACAGCTACTCCTACGAGCAGTACTTC
TRBV6-5	12	NA	TRBJ1-1	TRBD1	CASSYATGVAFF	TGTGCCAGCAGTTACGCGACAGGGGTGGCTTTCTTT
TRBV18	15	NA	TRBJ1-2	TRBD1	CASSLDRDRGNGYTF	TGTGCCAGCTCACTGGATAGGGACAGGGGTAATGGCTACACCTTC
TRBV7-9	15	NA	TRBJ2-7	NA	CASSLDTGWGAEQYF	TGTGCCAGCAGCTTAGATACAGGGTGGGGTGCCGAGCAGTACTTC
TRBV11-2	15	once	TRBJ1-4	TRBD1	CASSSGQVSNEKLFF	TGTGCCAGCAGTTCTGGACAGGTGTCTAATGAAAAACTGTTTTTT
TRBV5-6	11	few	TRBJ2-7	NA	CASSKGGEQYF	TGTGCCAGCAGCAAAGGGGGCGAGCAGTACTTC
TRBV6-4	14	few	TRBJ2-3	NA	CARPPRSGTDTQYF	TGTGCCCGCCCTCCCCGGAGTGGCACAGATACGCAGTATTTT
TRBV5-6	17	NA	TRBJ2-3	TRBD2	CASSWKFPASGGDTQYF	TGTGCCAGCAGCTGGAAGTTCCCGGCTAGCGGGGGAGATACGCAGTATTTT
TRBV2	14	NA	TRBJ1-2	NA	CASYRRKQGVGYTF	TGTGCCAGCTACCGGCGGAAGCAGGGCGTTGGCTACACCTTC
TRBV5-1	14	NA	TRBJ2-5	TRBD2	CASTTSGGEETQYF	TGCGCCAGCACGACTAGCGGGGGGGAAGAGACCCAGTACTTC
TRBV7-2	13	NA	TRBJ1-1	NA	CASSLPQGTEAFF	TGTGCCAGCAGCTTACCACAGGGAACTGAAGCTTTCTTT
TRBV28	14	once	TRBJ2-1	NA	CASSSMGGANEQFF	TGTGCCAGCAGCTCCATGGGGGGGGCGAATGAGCAGTTCTTC
TRBV5-4	14	NA	TRBJ2-3	TRBD2	CASKMRGGSDTQYF	TGTGCCAGCAAGATGCGGGGGGGCTCAGATACGCAGTATTTT
TRBV5-4	11	NA	TRBJ1-2	NA	CASSKQGSALF	TGTGCCAGCAGCAAACAGGGCTCCGCTCTCTTC